The rows below give T cell receptor beta chains drawn from one sample of a study of regulatory T cells in long-lasting Graves disease. Using its own MiXCR run on the multiplex PCR reads, TCRdb lists one record per CDR3 protein. The table records 450,000 to 650,000 distinct CDR3 sequences, about 16% of them present only once. These data also featured in a second study, about T cells in Graves' hyperthyroidism and ophthalmopathy.

Sequenced material: peripheral blood mononuclear cells (PBMCs), taken at new diagnosis, from a patient treated with antithyroid drugs. These receptors were taken from a woman aged 40-60 years with Graves disease. CDR3s include the opening cysteine and the closing phenylalanine or tryptophan. D genes are given only for firm matches. Some rows mark clone size as missing; the rest say once, few, many or name a class of expanded clone.

TRBD1,TRBV3-1,TRBJ2-7,many,TGTGCCAGCAACGGACAGGGGGCCGACGAGCAGTACTTC,CASNGQGADEQYF
TRBD1,TRBV7-6,TRBJ2-7,.,TGTGCCAGCAGCTCCCCACGGGGACAGGGGGAGAGCGAGCAGTACTTC,CASSSPRGQGESEQYF
.,TRBV15,TRBJ1-4,.,TGTGCCACCAGCAGAGGTAGGGCGGAGGACGATGGGGCAACTAATGAAAAACTGTTTTTT,CATSRGRAEDDGATNEKLFF
TRBD2,TRBV27,TRBJ2-7,many,TGTGCCAGCAGTTTATACGGAGCGGGGGGCTCTGGGGAGCAGTACTTC,CASSLYGAGGSGEQYF
TRBD1,TRBV30,TRBJ1-3,.,TGTGCCTGGAGTTCTGGGACAGGTTTTCCCTCTGGAAACACCATATATTTT,CAWSSGTGFPSGNTIYF
TRBD2,TRBV4-1,TRBJ2-1,few,TGCGCCAGCAGCCAAAGGACTAGCGGGGGGCTCACCTACAATGAGCAGTTCTTC,CASSQRTSGGLTYNEQFF
TRBD1,TRBV7-2,TRBJ2-7,many,TGTGCCAGCAGTTTTTGGCCCAAGTACCGGGACAGGGGCCACGAGCAGTACTTC,CASSFWPKYRDRGHEQYF
TRBD1,TRBV30,TRBJ1-6,many,TGTGCCTGGATGGTAGGCGGGACAGGCCTTTCACCCCTCCACTTT,CAWMVGGTGLSPLHF
.,TRBV30,TRBJ1-2,many,TGTGCCTGGAGGGCAGGGGTTTATGGCTACACCTTC,CAWRAGVYGYTF
TRBD2,TRBV27,TRBJ2-2,.,TGTGCCAGCAGTATCTCTAGCGGGGGTTTCACCGGGGAGCTGTTTTTT,CASSISSGGFTGELFF
.,TRBV5-4,TRBJ2-5,.,TGTGCCAGCAGCCTGCTAGGGACACCTGTTCTCCAAGAGACCCAGTACTTC,CASSLLGTPVLQETQYF
TRBD1,TRBV2,TRBJ2-2,many,TGTGCCAGTGGGGGGGACAGGGGTACCGGGGAGCTGTTTTTT,CASGGDRGTGELFF
.,TRBV11-2,TRBJ2-3,many,TGTGCCAGCAGCTGGGGGGGGGCGAGCACAGATACGCAGTATTTT,CASSWGGASTDTQYF
TRBD1,TRBV10-3,TRBJ1-1,few,TGTGCCATCAGTACAGGGGGGGAGTACACTGAAGCTTTCTTT,CAISTGGEYTEAFF
.,TRBV7-9,TRBJ2-1,.,TGTGCCAGCAGCTTGGGACTCCTCCCGGACTACAATGAGCAGTTCTTC,CASSLGLLPDYNEQFF
.,TRBV7-2,TRBJ2-1,few,TGTGCCAGCAGCTCATGGGACACTCGGGGCAATGAGCAGTTCTTC,CASSSWDTRGNEQFF
.,TRBV7-9,TRBJ2-3,.,TGTGCCAGCGTCCACCACCCGGGCCCGAAGGTGGATACGCAGTATTTT,CASVHHPGPKVDTQYF
.,TRBV5-6,TRBJ2-7,.,TGTGCCAGCAGCTTGGGGATCCAGGGGCCCTCCTACGAGCAGTACTTC,CASSLGIQGPSYEQYF
TRBD1,TRBV12-3/TRBV12-4,TRBJ2-1,many,TGTGCCAGCAGTGGGCCCTGGACAGGGGGTAATGAGCAGTTCTTC,CASSGPWTGGNEQFF
.,TRBV7-8,TRBJ1-5,many,TGTGCCAGCAGCTTAGGTAGGGAGGGCCTCAATCAGCCCCAGCATTTT,CASSLGREGLNQPQHF
.,TRBV12-3/TRBV12-4,TRBJ1-1,.,TGTGCCAGCAGTTTATCGGGGGCTGCTGAAGCTTTCTTT,CASSLSGAAEAFF
.,TRBV12-3/TRBV12-4,TRBJ1-4,many,TGTGCCAGCAGTTACCGACCAGAAAAACTGTTTTTT,CASSYRPEKLFF
.,TRBV6-5,TRBJ1-4,many,TGTGCCAGCAGTTACTCCCCTCGACAGCCCCTGCATGAAAAACTGTTTTTT,CASSYSPRQPLHEKLFF
.,TRBV7-9,TRBJ2-3,few,TGTGCCAGCAGCTTCGCGCAGGGAGGACAGTATTTT,CASSFAQGGQYF
.,TRBV29-1,TRBJ1-2,many,TGCAGCGCTGGAGGCGGGAACTATGGCTACACCTTC,CSAGGGNYGYTF
TRBD2,TRBV5-1,TRBJ2-3,.,TGCGCCAGCAGCGTCAGGACTAGCGGGGGGTGGACAGATACGCAGTATTTT,CASSVRTSGGWTDTQYF
.,TRBV11-2,TRBJ1-2,many,TGTGCCAGCAGCTCCGGGACCATCTATGGCTACACCTTC,CASSSGTIYGYTF
TRBD1,TRBV10-1,TRBJ2-7,many,TGCGCCAGCAGCCTGGGGACAGGGATCAGCGAGCAGTACTTC,CASSLGTGISEQYF
TRBD1,TRBV5-1,TRBJ2-1,once,TGCGCCAGCAGCTTGGAGACAGGGGGCCACAATGAGCAGTTCTTC,CASSLETGGHNEQFF
.,TRBV18,TRBJ2-1,many,TGTGCCAGCTCACTCACCCCCGGGGCGACAGTATATGAGCAGTTCTTC,CASSLTPGATVYEQFF
.,TRBV10-3,TRBJ1-2,many,TGTGCCATCAGTGAGTCGGCGGGGGCTAACTATGGCTACACCTTC,CAISESAGANYGYTF
.,TRBV10-3,TRBJ2-7,few,TGTGCCATCTCAGGACTGACCGGCTCCTACGAGCAGTACTTC,CAISGLTGSYEQYF
.,TRBV9,TRBJ2-7,.,TGTGCCAGCAGCTTGCTTTGGAGGGGGCCCATCCTCGAGCAGTACTTC,CASSLLWRGPILEQYF
TRBD2,TRBV6-1,TRBJ2-3,few,TGTGCCAGCGGTAGACTAGCGGGGCGAGATACGCAGTATTTT,CASGRLAGRDTQYF
.,TRBV10-3,TRBJ1-4,few,TGTGCCATCAGTGAGGGGTCAACTAATGAAAAACTGTTTTTT,CAISEGSTNEKLFF
.,TRBV2,TRBJ1-2,many,TGTGCCAGCACTTTCACGGAAAGAAACTATGGCTACACCTTC,CASTFTERNYGYTF
TRBD1,TRBV5-1,TRBJ1-6,many,TGCGCCAGCAGCTTGGACAGGGGGTGGAATTCACCCCTCCACTTT,CASSLDRGWNSPLHF
.,TRBV3-1,TRBJ2-2,few,TGTGCCAGCAGCCGTTGGGACTCAACCACCGGGGAGCTGTTTTTT,CASSRWDSTTGELFF
.,TRBV7-9,TRBJ2-7,.,TGTGCCAGCAGCTTAGGAAAACTCGGTGAGCAGTACTTC,CASSLGKLGEQYF
TRBD1,TRBV10-2,TRBJ1-1,.,TGCGCCAGCAGCCGCGACAGGGTGGGAACTGAAGCTTTCTTT,CASSRDRVGTEAFF